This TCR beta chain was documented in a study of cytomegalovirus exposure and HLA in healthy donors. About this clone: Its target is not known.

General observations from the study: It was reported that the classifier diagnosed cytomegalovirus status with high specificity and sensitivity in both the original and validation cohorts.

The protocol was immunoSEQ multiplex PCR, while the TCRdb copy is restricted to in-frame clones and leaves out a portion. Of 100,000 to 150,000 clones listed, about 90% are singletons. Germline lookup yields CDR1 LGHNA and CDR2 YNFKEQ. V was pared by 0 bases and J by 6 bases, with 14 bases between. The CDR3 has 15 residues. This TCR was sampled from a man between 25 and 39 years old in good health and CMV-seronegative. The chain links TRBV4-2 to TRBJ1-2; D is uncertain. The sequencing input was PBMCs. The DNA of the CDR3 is TGTGCCAGCAGCCAAGAGCGCAACCCGGGTCATGGCTACACCTTC. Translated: CASSQERNPGHGYTF.